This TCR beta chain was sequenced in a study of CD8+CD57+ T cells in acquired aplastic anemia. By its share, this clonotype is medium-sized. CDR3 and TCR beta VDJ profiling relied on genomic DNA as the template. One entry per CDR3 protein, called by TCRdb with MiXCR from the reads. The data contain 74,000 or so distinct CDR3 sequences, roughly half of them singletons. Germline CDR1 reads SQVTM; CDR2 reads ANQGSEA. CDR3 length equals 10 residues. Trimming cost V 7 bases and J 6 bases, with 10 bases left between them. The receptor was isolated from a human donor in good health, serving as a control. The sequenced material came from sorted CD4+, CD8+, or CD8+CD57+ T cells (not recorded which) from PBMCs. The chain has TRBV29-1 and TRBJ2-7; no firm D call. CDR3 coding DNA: TGCAGCGCATGGTGGGGCGAGCAGTACTTC. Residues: CSAWWGEQYF.